The 21 T cell receptor beta chains below were found in one sample sequenced in a study of regulatory T cells in long-lasting Graves disease. CDR3-region Arm-PCR and iRepertoire HTBI primers produced the TCR beta libraries. TCRdb itself ran the multiplex PCR reads through MiXCR, one entry per CDR3 protein. The data contain roughly 400,000 distinct CDR3 sequences, about 20% of them singletons. Time point here: persistent/refractory GD, antithyroid drugs over 5 years with positive TRAb. RNA extracted from PBMCs served as the sequencing template. The sequenced sample was peripheral blood mononuclear cells (PBMCs), obtained when the disease was refractory, from a patient treated with antithyroid drugs. The receptors shown here come from a female donor with Graves disease.

This clonotype has a handful of counts. CDR3 residues: CASSHSEHRVLREQYF. CDR3 nucleotide sequence: TGTGCCAGCAGCCATTCCGAGCACAGGGTGTTGAGGGAGCAGTACTTC. The chain links TRBV3-1 to TRBJ2-7; D is possibly TRBD1 (6 bases). V was cut by 3 bases and J by 7 bases, with 22 bases left in between. This CDR3 is 16 amino acids long. CDR1 and CDR2 (germline): LGHDT, YNNKEL (reference sequence).

The chain uses TRBV7-2 and TRBJ2-7; 13 nucleotides match TRBD2. This CDR3 has 17 residues. CDR1 is SGHTA and CDR2 is FQGNSA in the germline V gene. V lost 1 base to trimming and J lost 5 bases; unmatched junction nucleotides: 8. CDR3 DNA sequence: TGTGCCAGCAGCTTAGGCCAGGGACTAGCGGGATTTCACGAGCAGTACTTC. This gives the protein CASSLGQGLAGFHEQYF.

There are many counts of this clonotype. The J gene is TRBJ1-1, the V gene TRBV6-5; D gene ambiguous. The CDR3 is 13 residues long. The V gene lost 2 bases and the J gene lost 1 base, with 5 bases spanning the gap. Germline V gives CDR1 MNHEY, CDR2 SVGAGI. In DNA, the CDR3 is TGTGCCAGCAGTTACGGGCCGAACACTGAAGCTTTCTTT. Amino acids: CASSYGPNTEAFF.

This clonotype was seen a few times. V usage is TRBV28 and J usage is TRBJ2-7, with 7 nucleotides matching TRBD2. The CDR3 totals 13 residues. The trim removed 7 bases at V and 12 bases at J, leaving 15 bases unmatched. The V gene's germline CDR1 is MDHEN and CDR2 SYDVKM. CDR3 nucleotides: TGTGCCAGCAATCCCCCCGGGAGGCCGAAATGGTACTTC. It encodes CASNPPGRPKWYF.

This clonotype turned up a few times. The chain joins TRBV12-3 or TRBV12-4 to TRBJ2-2; D ambiguous. V was clipped by 3 bases and J by 6 bases, with 8 bases between them. This CDR3 has 13 residues. CDR3: CASSFPAAGELFF. CDR3 nucleotides: TGTGCCAGCAGTTTCCCCGCCGCCGGGGAGCTGTTTTTT.

The table lists this clonotype with many counts. The chain carries TRBV2 and TRBJ2-7, with a tentative D call TRBD1 (5 bases). V was trimmed by 7 bases and J by 6 bases, leaving 16 bases between them. From germline, CDR1 is SNHLY and CDR2 FYNNEI. The CDR3 length is 13 residues. CDR3 protein: CASKGSPQVEQYF. The CDR3 DNA follows: TGTGCCAGCAAAGGTTCTCCACAGGTCGAGCAGTACTTC.

This clonotype was seen at least ten times. This chain connects TRBV2 to TRBJ1-5; D gene unclear. CDR3 size: 14 residues. Per germline, CDR1 SNHLY and CDR2 FYNNEI. Trimming left V 4 bases short and J 4 bases short, with 11 bases between. The CDR3: CASSVFDINQPQHF. In DNA form, the CDR3 reads TGTGCCAGCAGTGTTTTCGACATTAATCAGCCCCAGCATTTT. The variable domain in full, with the rest retrieved from reference TRBV2 and TRBJ1-5, is EPEVTQTPSHQVTQMGQEVILRCVPISNHLYFYWYRQILGQKVEFLVSFYNNEISEKSEIFDDQFSVERPDGSNFTLKIRSTKLEDSAMYFCASSVFDINQPQHFGDGTRLSIL.

This clonotype was found a few times. The V and J genes are TRBV14 and TRBJ2-6; 9 bases agree with TRBD1. CDR1 SGHDN and CDR2 FVKESK come from the germline V gene. V was clipped by 3 bases and J by 0 bases; unmatched bases: 3. The CDR3 is 17 amino acids. The CDR3 is CASSHGTGSSGANVLTF. The CDR3 DNA follows: TGTGCCAGCAGCCACGGGACAGGGAGCTCTGGGGCCAACGTCCTGACTTTC.

This clonotype was seen at least ten times. The rearrangement uses TRBV7-8 and TRBJ2-7; 8 nucleotides match TRBD1. The CDR3 has 17 residues. The V and J ends lost 6 bases and 0 bases, in that order; junction bases with no gene match: 13. CDR1 is SGHVS and CDR2 is FQNEAQ in the germline V gene. This CDR3 is CASSREHRDRSSYEQYF. The CDR3 bases are TGTGCCAGCAGTCGAGAACATCGGGACAGGAGCTCCTACGAGCAGTACTTC.

The genes are TRBV7-2 and TRBJ1-5; D unclear. V lost 2 bases and J lost 0, with 14 bases in between. Germline V gives CDR1 SGHTA, CDR2 FQGNSA. The CDR3 is made up of 17 amino acids. This chain's CDR3 is CASSLMVRGTSNQPQHF. The CDR3 nucleotides are TGTGCCAGCAGCTTAATGGTCCGGGGAACTAGCAATCAGCCCCAGCATTTT. The whole variable domain, remainder taken from reference TRBV7-2 and TRBJ1-5, is GAGVSQSPSNKVTEKGKDVELRCDPISGHTALYWYRQSLGQGLEFLIYFQGNSAPDKSGLPSDRFSAERTGGSVSTLTIQRTQQEDSAVYLCASSLMVRGTSNQPQHFGDGTRLSIL.

The chain is built from TRBV6-1 and TRBJ2-7; 7 bases map to TRBD1. With 6 bases clipped from V and 4 bases from J, the junction kept 12 bases outside the gene matches. The germline CDR1 and CDR2 sequences are MNHNS and SASEGT. The CDR3 has 15 amino acids. As DNA, the CDR3 is TGTGCCAGCAGCTATGGGACAGCGGTGTCATACGAGCAGTACTTC. It codes for CASSYGTAVSYEQYF.

In this sample, this clonotype turned up many times. The V and J genes are TRBV7-9 and TRBJ2-7; D unresolved. V lost 1 base to trimming and J lost 5 bases, with 9 bases between them. Germline V lookup: CDR1 SEHNR, CDR2 FQNEAQ (reference sequence). The CDR3 is 13 residues long. In nucleotides, the CDR3 is TGTGCCAGCAGCTTAGACGCGGCTAACGAGCAGTACTTC. Protein: CASSLDAANEQYF.

This clonotype showed up just a few times. A much larger clone differs from this one at a single base, so this may be a read error. The chain carries TRBV12-3 or TRBV12-4 and TRBJ2-5, with 8 bases fitting TRBD2. CDR3 length equals 15 residues. The DNA for the CDR3 is TGTGCCAGCAGTTTATCCCGGGAGGGCCCGGAGACCCATTACTTC. Translation: CASSLSREGPETHYF.

CDR3 protein: CSARPGGLGSSPLHF. Written as DNA, the CDR3 is TGCAGTGCAAGGCCAGGGGGCTTGGGGAGTTCACCCCTCCACTTT. The rearrangement uses TRBV20-1 and TRBJ1-6, with 8 bases matching TRBD1. CDR1 is DFQATT, CDR2 SNEGSKA, per germline (reference sequence). V shed 6 bases and J 9 bases; nucleotides not matched to a gene: 13. CDR3 length equals 15 residues.

The genes are TRBV4-3 and TRBJ2-5; TRBD1 agrees at 7 bases. J gave up 4 bases and V 4 bases, and 6 bases lay outside the gene matches. Germline CDR1 is LGHNA and CDR2 is YSLEER. The CDR3 is 14 residues long. As DNA, the CDR3 is TGCGCCAGCAGCCTAACAGGGGATGGAGAGACCCAGTACTTC. Protein product: CASSLTGDGETQYF.

CDR3 protein: CASSFAPNQPQHF. The CDR3 nucleotides read TGTGCCAGCAGTTTCGCCCCGAATCAGCCCCAGCATTTT. This chain links TRBV12-3 or TRBV12-4 with TRBJ1-5; D gene ambiguous. The CDR3 contains 13 residues. Trimming removed 3 bases at V and 4 bases at J, with 7 bases between.

Of note for this clonotype: A much larger clone lies a single base off, so this may be a read error. This chain uses TRBV6-5 with TRBJ1-4; 7 bases align to TRBD1. The CDR3 is 15 residues long. The V gene end was trimmed by 2 bases and the J gene end by 1 base; junction bases not matched to a gene: 1. CDR1 MNHEY and CDR2 SVGAGI come from the germline V gene. CDR3 amino acids: CASSYRQGTNEKLFF. The CDR3 DNA reads TGTGCCAGCAGTTACCGACAGGGAACTAATGAAAAACTGTTTTTT.

This clonotype was seen a handful of times. The rearrangement links TRBV9 to TRBJ1-3; D is unresolved. The CDR3 totals 13 residues. The V and J ends lost 4 bases and 7 bases respectively, with 12 bases between them. Germline V lookup: CDR1 SGDLS, CDR2 YYNGEE. The CDR3 coding sequence is TGTGCCAGCAGCCCCCGGACGGGGAACACCATATATTTT. It yields the protein CASSPRTGNTIYF.

The table lists this clonotype with many counts. The chain combines TRBV7-2 with TRBJ2-7; D gene ambiguous. V was trimmed by 0 bases and J by 0 bases, leaving 9 bases between them. Germline V lookup: CDR1 SGHTA, CDR2 FQGNSA. CDR3 length equals 15 residues. The DNA of the CDR3 is TGTGCCAGCAGCTTAGCGCAGGTCACCTCCTACGAGCAGTACTTC. Translating gives CASSLAQVTSYEQYF. Together with reference TRBV7-2 and TRBJ2-7, the CDR3 gives the full variable domain: GAGVSQSPSNKVTEKGKDVELRCDPISGHTALYWYRQSLGQGLEFLIYFQGNSAPDKSGLPSDRFSAERTGGSVSTLTIQRTQQEDSAVYLCASSLAQVTSYEQYFGPGTRLTVT.

The J gene is TRBJ2-5, the V gene TRBV5-1; 13 bases map to TRBD2. The germline gives CDR1 SGHRS, CDR2 YFSETQ. The CDR3 spans 17 residues. V lost 4 bases, J lost 5 bases, and 11 bases stayed unmatched. The CDR3 sequence: CASSTRTPLAGGETQYF. The CDR3 region has the DNA TGCGCCAGCAGCACACGGACACCACTAGCGGGAGGGGAGACCCAGTACTTC.

The chain recombines TRBV6-2 or TRBV6-3 with TRBJ1-5; 8 positions agree with TRBD1. Germline CDR1 MNHEY, CDR2 SVGEGT. The CDR3 runs 16 residues. Trimming removed 2 bases from V and 4 bases from J; junction bases left unmatched: 7. CDR3 sequence: CASSYPRGTGNQPQHF. In DNA form, the CDR3 reads TGTGCCAGCAGTTACCCCCGAGGGACAGGTAATCAGCCCCAGCATTTT.